This T cell receptor beta chain was recovered during a study of blood T cell repertoires in COVID-19. At the level of the study: Acute and convalescent COVID-19 samples came from the United States, Italy and Spain. PBMCs, B-cell-depleted T cells, or T cells were the source of the cDNA or gDNA that made up the material.

Sequencing was performed with immunoSEQ multiplex PCR; in TCRdb, only in-frame clones are kept and a portion is missing. This table has roughly 180,000 clones, over 70% appearing once. Participants were aged about 18 to 100 years from some 24 US areas. Grouping used clinical history reported by participants in a survey and questionnaire. Material for sequencing was PBMCs or T cells enriched from blood (not recorded which). This sequence originates from a woman aged 45-59 years in a cohort exposed to, infected with or recovered from COVID-19 (not recorded which).

The CDR3: CASSFSDSSYEQYF. Written as DNA, the CDR3 is TGTGCCAGCAGTTTTTCCGACAGCTCCTACGAGCAGTACTTC. The V gene is TRBV28, the J gene TRBJ2-7, with D possibly TRBD1 on 5 matching bases. Germline V lookup: CDR1 MDHEN, CDR2 SYDVKM. The CDR3 spans 14 residues. Trimming removed 3 bases at V and 0 bases at J, with 9 bases between.